This T cell receptor (beta chain) derives from a study of blood T cell repertoires in COVID-19. Study as a whole: In each case, the material was cDNA or gDNA derived from T cells, B-cell-depleted T cells, or PBMCs.

The ends were cut back, 5 bases at V and 4 bases at J, with 9 bases in the middle. The CDR3 spans 13 residues. The germline gives CDR1 MNHEY, CDR2 SMNVEV (reference sequence). Under the authors' procedure: Reference gene primer amplification in the assay estimated nucleated cell counts. Some clones are missing from TCRdb's copy, which holds only in-frame ones; the method was immunoSEQ multiplex PCR. That table furnishes V, J and clone size, whereas the DNA furnished D and trimming. The data show some 75,000 clones, with around 89% seen just once and 0.55% to 0.75% held by the top ten. This rearrangement joins TRBV27 to TRBJ1-5; unclear D gene. The source is a man between 60 and 75 years old with acute or convalescent COVID-19. Source material: peripheral blood. The CDR3 loop reads CASSPTPNQPQHF. CDR3 DNA: TGTGCCAGCAGTCCGACACCTAATCAGCCCCAGCATTTT.